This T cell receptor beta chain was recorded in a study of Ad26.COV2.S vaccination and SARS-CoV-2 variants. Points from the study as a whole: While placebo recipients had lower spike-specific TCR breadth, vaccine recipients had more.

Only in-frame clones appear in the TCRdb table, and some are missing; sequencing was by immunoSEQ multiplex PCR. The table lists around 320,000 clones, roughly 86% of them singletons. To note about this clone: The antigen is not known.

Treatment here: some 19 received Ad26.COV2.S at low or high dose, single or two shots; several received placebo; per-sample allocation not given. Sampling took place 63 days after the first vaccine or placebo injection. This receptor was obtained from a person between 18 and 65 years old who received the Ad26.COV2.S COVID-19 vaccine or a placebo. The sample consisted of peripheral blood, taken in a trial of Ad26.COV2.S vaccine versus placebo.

For the CDR3, the DNA is TGTGCCAGCAGTAGAGAAAGGGGGCGCCAGGAAAAACTGTTTTTT. The encoded protein is CASSRERGRQEKLFF. The chain combines TRBV6-2 or TRBV6-3 with TRBJ1-4; 7 positions match TRBD1. The CDR3 length is 15 residues. Per germline, CDR1 MNHEY and CDR2 SVGEGT. Germline trimming cut 5 bases from V and 8 bases from J; bases unmatched to any gene: 11.